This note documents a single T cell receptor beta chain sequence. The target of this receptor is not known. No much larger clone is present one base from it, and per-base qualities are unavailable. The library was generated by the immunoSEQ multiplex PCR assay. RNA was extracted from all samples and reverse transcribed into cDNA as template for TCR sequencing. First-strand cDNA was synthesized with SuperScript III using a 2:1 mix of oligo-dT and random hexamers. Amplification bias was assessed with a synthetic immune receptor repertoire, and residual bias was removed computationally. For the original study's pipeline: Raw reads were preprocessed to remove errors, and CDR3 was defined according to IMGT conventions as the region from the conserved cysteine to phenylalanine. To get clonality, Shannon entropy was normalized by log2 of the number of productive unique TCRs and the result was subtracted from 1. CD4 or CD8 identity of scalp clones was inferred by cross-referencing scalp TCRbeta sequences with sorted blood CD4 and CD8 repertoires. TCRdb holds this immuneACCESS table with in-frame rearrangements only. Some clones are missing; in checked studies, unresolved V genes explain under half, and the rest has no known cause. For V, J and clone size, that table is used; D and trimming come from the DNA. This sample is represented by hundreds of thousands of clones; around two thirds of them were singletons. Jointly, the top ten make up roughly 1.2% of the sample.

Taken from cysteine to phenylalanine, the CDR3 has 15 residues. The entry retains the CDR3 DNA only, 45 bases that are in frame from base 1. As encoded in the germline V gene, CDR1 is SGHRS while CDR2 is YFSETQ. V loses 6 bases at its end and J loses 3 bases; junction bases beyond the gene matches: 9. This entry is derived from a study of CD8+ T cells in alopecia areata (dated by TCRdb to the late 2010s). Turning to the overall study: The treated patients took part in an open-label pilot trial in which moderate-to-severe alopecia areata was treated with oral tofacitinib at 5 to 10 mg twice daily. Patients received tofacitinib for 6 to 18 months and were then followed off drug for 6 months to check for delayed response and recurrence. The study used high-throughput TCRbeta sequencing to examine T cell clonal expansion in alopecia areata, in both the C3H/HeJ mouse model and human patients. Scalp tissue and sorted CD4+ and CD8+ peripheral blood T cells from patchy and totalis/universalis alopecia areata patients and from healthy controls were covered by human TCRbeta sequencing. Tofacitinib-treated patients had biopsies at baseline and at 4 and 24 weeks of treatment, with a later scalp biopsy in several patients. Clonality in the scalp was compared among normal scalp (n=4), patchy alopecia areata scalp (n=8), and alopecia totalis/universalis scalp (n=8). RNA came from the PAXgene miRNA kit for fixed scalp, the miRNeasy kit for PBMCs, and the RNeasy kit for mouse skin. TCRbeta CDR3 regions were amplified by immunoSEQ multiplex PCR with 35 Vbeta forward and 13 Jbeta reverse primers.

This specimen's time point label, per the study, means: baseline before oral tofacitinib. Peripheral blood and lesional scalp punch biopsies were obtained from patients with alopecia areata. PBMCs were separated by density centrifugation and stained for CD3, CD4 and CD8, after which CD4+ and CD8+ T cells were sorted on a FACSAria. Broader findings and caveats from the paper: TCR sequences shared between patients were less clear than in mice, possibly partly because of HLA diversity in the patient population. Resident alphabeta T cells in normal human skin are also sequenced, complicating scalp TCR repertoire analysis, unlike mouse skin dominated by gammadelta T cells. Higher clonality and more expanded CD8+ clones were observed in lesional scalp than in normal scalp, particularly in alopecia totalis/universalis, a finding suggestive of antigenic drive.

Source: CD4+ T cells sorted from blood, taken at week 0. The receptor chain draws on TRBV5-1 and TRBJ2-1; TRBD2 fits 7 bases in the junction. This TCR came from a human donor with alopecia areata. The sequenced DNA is TGCGCCAGCACCGATTACAGCGGGATCTACAATGAGCAGTTCTTC. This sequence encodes CASTDYSGIYNEQFF.